The 6 T cell receptor beta chains in this list originate from one sample, sequenced in a study of STAT3 mutations in large granular lymphocyte leukemia (dated by TCRdb to between 2018 and 2021). Broader findings and caveats from the paper: At least one immunodominant TCRbeta clonotype was present in every T-LGLL patient, and multiple immunodominant subclonotypes appeared in about half of the T-LGLL patients.

The library was prepared using the immunoSEQ multiplex PCR assay. The table comes from immuneACCESS by way of TCRdb, which keeps in-frame sequences with V and J called. Part of the clones is missing from these tables; in studies checked, under half for an unresolved V gene and the rest for unknown reasons. The sample table contains about 2,600 clones; only one count was recorded for roughly 30% of them. The top ten hold 60% to 70% of the sample. These receptors' targets are unknown. Sequencing was performed on PBMCs. The source is a human donor with T large granular lymphocyte leukemia. Some clones in this sample may be carry-over from other donors' samples.

This clone is classed as large. This chain connects TRBV19 to TRBJ1-5; no reliable D call. Trimming cost V 3 bases and J 4 bases, with 13 bases left between them. The CDR3 consists of 15 residues. Germline V gives CDR1 LNHDA, CDR2 SQIVND (reference sequence). In DNA form, the CDR3 reads TGTGCCAGTAGTATTGGCCAAGCGGTAAATCAGCCCCAGCATTTT. Translating gives CASSIGQAVNQPQHF.

The rearrangement uses TRBV4-1 and TRBJ1-1, with D unclear. Per germline, CDR1 MGHRA and CDR2 YSYEKL. This CDR3 has 12 amino acids. V gave up 5 bases and J gave up 0 bases, with 4 bases separating them. CDR3 sequence reads: CASSRVNTEAFF. The DNA of the CDR3 is TGCGCCAGCAGCAGGGTGAACACTGAAGCTTTCTTT.

V is TRBV4-2 and J is TRBJ1-6, with D possibly TRBD1 on 6 matching bases. The CDR3 sequence is 16 residues long. Trimming removed 0 bases at V and 8 bases at J, with 14 bases between. The germline CDR1 and CDR2 sequences are LGHNA and YNFKEQ. CDR3 amino acids: CASSQEVGGGDSPLHF. CDR3 bases: TGTGCCAGCAGCCAAGAAGTCGGAGGGGGGGATTCACCCCTCCACTTT.

This clone was recorded a few times. This chain uses TRBV4-2 with TRBJ1-5; D perhaps matches TRBD1 (6 bases). This CDR3 comprises 14 residues. V was shortened by 1 base and J by 2 bases, with 6 bases between the two germline ends. The germline V gene encodes CDR1 LGHNA and CDR2 YNFKEQ. CDR3 region: CASSQGTGNQPQHF. CDR3 sequence (DNA): TGTGCCAGCAGCCAAGGGACAGGCAATCAGCCCCAGCATTTT.

The rearrangement uses TRBV9 and TRBJ1-6, with D hard to call. Trimming cost V 4 bases and J 10 bases, with 12 bases left between them. CDR1 SGDLS and CDR2 YYNGEE come from the germline V gene. The CDR3 covers 13 residues. The DNA of the CDR3 is TGTGCCAGCAGCCCCTCGTCTGCGTCACCCCTCCACTTT. Protein product: CASSPSSASPLHF.

The rearrangement joins TRBV7-9 to TRBJ1-1, with unresolved D. This CDR3 region has 13 residues. Germline lookup yields CDR1 SEHNR and CDR2 FQNEAQ (reference sequence). V gave up 1 base and J gave up 11 bases, with 14 bases separating them. The CDR3 coding sequence is TGTGCCAGCAGCTTAGAAGTAGGGCAGACGGCTTTCTTT. Its protein is CASSLEVGQTAFF.